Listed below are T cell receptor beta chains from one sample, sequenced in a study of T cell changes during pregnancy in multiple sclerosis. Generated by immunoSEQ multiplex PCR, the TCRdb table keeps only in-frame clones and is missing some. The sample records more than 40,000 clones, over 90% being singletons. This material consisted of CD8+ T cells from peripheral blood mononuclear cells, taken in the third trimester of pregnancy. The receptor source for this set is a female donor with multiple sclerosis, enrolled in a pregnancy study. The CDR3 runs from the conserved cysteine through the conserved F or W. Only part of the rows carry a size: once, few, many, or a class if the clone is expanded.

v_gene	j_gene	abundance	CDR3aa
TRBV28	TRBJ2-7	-	CASSPTLASYEQYF
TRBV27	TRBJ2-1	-	CAIGTSGRAVYNEQFF
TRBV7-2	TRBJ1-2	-	CASSQAGDGYTF
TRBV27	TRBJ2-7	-	CASTKTGTSFYEQYF
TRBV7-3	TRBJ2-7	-	CASSLLHDRAHEQYF
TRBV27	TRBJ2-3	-	CASSEDYPDTDTQYF
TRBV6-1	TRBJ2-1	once	CASSDRGALNEQFF
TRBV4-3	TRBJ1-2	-	CASSQVEGPEGYTF
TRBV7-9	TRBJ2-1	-	CASSLIAGGFYNEQFF
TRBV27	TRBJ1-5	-	CASSLSYSNQPQHF
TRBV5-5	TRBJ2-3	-	CASSFGRRGLAATDTQYF
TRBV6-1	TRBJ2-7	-	CASSGGGGAYEQYF
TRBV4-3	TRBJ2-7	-	CASSQESSGGYEQYF
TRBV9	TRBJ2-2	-	CASSHGRDRSTGELFF
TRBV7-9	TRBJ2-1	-	CASSSHGQSYNEQFF
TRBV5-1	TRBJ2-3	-	CASSLAGGVEPDTQYF
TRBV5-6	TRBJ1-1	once	CASSFDRGTEAFF
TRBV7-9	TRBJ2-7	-	CASSLGGGHEQYF
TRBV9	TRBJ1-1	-	CASGGLKPEAFF
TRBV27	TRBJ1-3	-	CASSRLPVGNTIYF
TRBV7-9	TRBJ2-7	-	CASSLVPGTYEQYF
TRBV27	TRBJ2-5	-	CASTVPEGNQETQYF
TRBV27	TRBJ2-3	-	CASTNTDTQYF
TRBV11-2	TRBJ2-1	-	CASSLDRRGLF
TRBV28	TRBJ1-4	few	CASSFQGLGEKLFF
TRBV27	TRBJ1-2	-	CASSLGGNLDYGYTF
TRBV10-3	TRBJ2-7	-	CAIILVFYEQYF
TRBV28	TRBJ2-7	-	CASRQTGTGFYEQYF
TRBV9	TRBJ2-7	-	CASSVGQGAYEQYF
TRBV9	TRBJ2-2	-	CASSVETGGTGELFF
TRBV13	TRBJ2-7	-	CASSPEGQGTDEQYF
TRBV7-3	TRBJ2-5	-	CASSSAGGLETQYF
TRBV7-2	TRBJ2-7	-	CASSLQGSGFYEQYF
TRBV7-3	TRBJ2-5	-	CASSFLGSIQETQYF
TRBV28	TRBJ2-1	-	CASSWETGYNEQFF
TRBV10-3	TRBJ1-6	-	CAISTGESGNSPLHF
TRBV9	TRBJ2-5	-	CASSAERGWETQYF
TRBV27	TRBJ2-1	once	CASSLTSLLYNEQFF
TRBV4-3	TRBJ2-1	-	CASSQDASSYNEQFF
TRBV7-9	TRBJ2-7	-	CASSSPVGVYEQYF
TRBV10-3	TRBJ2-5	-	CAISAGREDGETQYF
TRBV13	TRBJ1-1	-	CASSLGRSTEAFF
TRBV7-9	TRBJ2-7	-	CASSLVVGGPSDEQYF
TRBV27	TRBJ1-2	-	CASSVTGGSRGYTF
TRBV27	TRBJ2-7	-	CASSPVGLASHEQYF
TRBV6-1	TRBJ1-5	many	CAISNTETQPQHF
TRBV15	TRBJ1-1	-	CATSRGMMNTEAFF
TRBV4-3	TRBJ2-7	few	CASWGQGYCSYEQYF
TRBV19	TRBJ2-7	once	CASSTQSSYEQYF
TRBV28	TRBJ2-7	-	CASRASGGGSYEQYF
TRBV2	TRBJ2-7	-	CASSEIQLYEQYF
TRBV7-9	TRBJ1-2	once	CASSHGQGAAYGYTF
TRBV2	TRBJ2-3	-	CASRSPLAGDTDTQYF
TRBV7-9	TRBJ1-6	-	CASSFVTGQAPLHF
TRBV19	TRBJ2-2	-	CASTMSQNRDLLTSGSIGELFF
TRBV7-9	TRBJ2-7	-	CASSDRDSYEQYF